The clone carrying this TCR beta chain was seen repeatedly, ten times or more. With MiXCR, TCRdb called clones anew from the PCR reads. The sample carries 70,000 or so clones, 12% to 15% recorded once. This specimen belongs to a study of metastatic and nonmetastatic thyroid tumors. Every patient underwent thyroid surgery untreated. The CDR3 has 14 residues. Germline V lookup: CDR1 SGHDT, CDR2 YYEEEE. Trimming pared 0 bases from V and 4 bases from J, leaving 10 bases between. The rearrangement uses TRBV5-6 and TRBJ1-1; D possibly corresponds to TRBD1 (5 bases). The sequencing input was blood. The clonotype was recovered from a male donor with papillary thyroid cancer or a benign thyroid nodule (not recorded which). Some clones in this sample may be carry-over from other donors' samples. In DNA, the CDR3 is TGTGCCAGCAGCTTGGAAGGGGTTGGCACTGAAGCTTTCTTT. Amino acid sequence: CASSLEGVGTEAFF.